The entry that follows covers one T cell receptor beta chain sequence. These data originate in a study of blood T cell repertoires in COVID-19. Across the whole study: The United States, Italy and Spain supplied acute and convalescent COVID-19 samples. PBMCs, B-cell-depleted T cells, or T cells were the source of the cDNA or gDNA that made up the material.

Study processing details: Reference gene primers were amplified, and this amplification served to estimate nucleated cell counts. This table comes from immunoSEQ multiplex PCR, and its TCRdb copy is limited to in-frame clones, with some not included. The DNA was the basis for D and trimming; V, J and clone size are from that table. In the table there are 80,000 or so clones, about 90% of which are singletons. The sequence derives from a woman aged 45-59 years in a cohort sampled during active COVID-19. The source material was peripheral blood.

The DNA for the CDR3 is TGTGCCAGTAGTTCATACTTGAACACTGAAGCTTTCTTT. Its translation: CASSSYLNTEAFF. V is TRBV19 and J is TRBJ1-1; D gene unclear. The germline gives CDR1 LNHDA, CDR2 SQIVND (reference sequence). V was trimmed by 5 bases and J by 0 bases, leaving 7 bases between them. This CDR3 contains 13 residues.